Listed below are T cell receptor beta chains from one sample, sequenced in a study of blood T cells in healthy people across ages. One entry per CDR3 protein, called by TCRdb with MiXCR from the 5' RACE reads. The table includes about 720,000 distinct CDR3 sequences, around a fifth detected once. Sample: blood. The receptors stem from a man in his 70s in good health. CDR3s include the opening cysteine and the closing phenylalanine or tryptophan. A D gene is named only where the DNA matches it firmly. Rows give clone size only sometimes, using once, few, many, or a class for an expanded clone.

CDR3 protein	CDR3 DNA	V gene	clone size	D gene	J gene
CASSLVVDNEQFF	TGCGCCAGCAGCTTGGTTGTAGACAATGAGCAGTTCTTC	TRBV5-1	NA	NA	TRBJ2-1
CSALDPTNEKLFF	TGCAGTGCCCTCGACCCAACTAATGAAAAACTGTTTTTT	TRBV20-1	few	NA	TRBJ1-4
CASSFEQGKQPQHF	TGTGCCAGCAGTTTCGAACAGGGAAAACAGCCCCAGCATTTT	TRBV27	many	NA	TRBJ1-5
CSALRGKGNEQFF	TGCAGTGCGCTGAGGGGTAAAGGGAATGAGCAGTTCTTC	TRBV20-1	NA	NA	TRBJ2-1
CSVLTSGYNEQFF	TGCAGCGTCTTGACTAGCGGTTACAATGAGCAGTTCTTC	TRBV29-1	few	TRBD2	TRBJ2-1
CASSARLAGDYNEQFF	TGTGCCAGCAGCGCACGACTAGCGGGGGACTACAATGAGCAGTTCTTC	TRBV9	NA	TRBD2	TRBJ2-1
CASRHDSRTGELFF	TGCGCCAGCAGACACGACAGCCGCACCGGGGAGCTGTTTTTT	TRBV4-1	NA	NA	TRBJ2-2
CASKGQFPKLWVCGYTF	TGTGCCAGCAAGGGCCAGTTTCCAAAACTTTGGGTGTGTGGCTACACCTTC	TRBV12-3/TRBV12-4	few	NA	TRBJ1-2
CASSAGQGMPLHF	TGCGCCAGCAGCGCGGGACAGGGAATGCCCCTCCACTTT	TRBV5-1	NA	TRBD1	TRBJ1-6
CASSESGSGELQSSPLHF	TGTGCCAGCAGCGAAAGTGGCTCGGGGGAACTTCAAAGTTCACCCCTCCACTTT	TRBV9	few	NA	TRBJ1-6
CSVHGVNYEQYF	TGCAGCGTTCACGGGGTGAACTACGAGCAGTACTTC	TRBV29-1	few	NA	TRBJ2-7
CSASTAGGVNEQFF	TGCAGTGCTAGTACGGCGGGAGGTGTAAATGAGCAGTTCTTC	TRBV20-1	many	TRBD2	TRBJ2-1
CASKVSVRGRETQYF	TGTGCCAGCAAAGTCTCTGTTAGGGGGAGAGAGACCCAGTACTTC	TRBV6-5	NA	NA	TRBJ2-5
CSGGTTREAFF	TGCAGCGGAGGGACCACACGTGAAGCTTTCTTT	TRBV29-1	NA	NA	TRBJ1-1
CATSRDPHANTGELFF	TGTGCCACCAGCAGAGATCCACACGCAAACACCGGGGAGCTGTTTTTT	TRBV15	NA	NA	TRBJ2-2
CASSLAQGPREKLFF	TGTGCCAGCAGCTTAGCTCAGGGCCCGAGAGAAAAACTGTTTTTT	TRBV7-9	few	NA	TRBJ1-4
CASTLWVAGITGELFF	TGTGCCAGCACCCTTTGGGTGGCAGGGATCACCGGGGAGCTGTTTTTT	TRBV5-6	NA	NA	TRBJ2-2
CASSSRRGKNRGEQFF	TGTGCCAGCAGCTCCAGGAGGGGAAAAAACCGGGGTGAGCAGTTCTTC	TRBV7-8	few	NA	TRBJ2-1
CSVKDYAQYF	TGCAGCGTTAAAGACTACGCGCAGTACTTC	TRBV29-1	NA	NA	TRBJ2-7
CASSRGTQETQYF	TGTGCCAGCAGTAGGGGTACTCAAGAGACCCAGTACTTC	TRBV6-5	many	NA	TRBJ2-5
CAISEVRGREKLFF	TGTGCCATCAGTGAGGTCAGGGGACGTGAAAAACTGTTTTTT	TRBV10-3	NA	NA	TRBJ1-4
CASSLSEQPQHF	TGTGCCAGCAGCTTATCTGAACAGCCCCAGCATTTT	TRBV7-2	few	NA	TRBJ1-5
CASSRGLSHVEQFF	TGTGCCAGCAGCCGTGGACTGTCTCATGTTGAGCAGTTCTTC	TRBV5-6	many	NA	TRBJ2-1
CASSFTGGGVDTQYF	TGTGCCAGCAGCTTCACAGGGGGCGGGGTAGATACGCAGTATTTT	TRBV7-2	few	TRBD1	TRBJ2-3
CASSFNGDPSGYTF	TGTGCCAGCAGTTTTAACGGGGATCCGTCTGGCTACACCTTC	TRBV12-3/TRBV12-4	few	NA	TRBJ1-2
CASRGRPNQPQHF	TGTGCCAGCAGGGGACGACCGAATCAGCCCCAGCATTTT	TRBV12-3/TRBV12-4	NA	NA	TRBJ1-5
CASSEYEGAGDYEQYF	TGTGCCAGCAGTGAATATGAAGGAGCGGGGGACTACGAGCAGTACTTC	TRBV25-1	few	TRBD2	TRBJ2-7
CSMVGVGVTDTQYF	TGCAGTATGGTCGGGGTGGGTGTAACAGATACGCAGTATTTT	TRBV29-1	NA	NA	TRBJ2-3
CASSLLQGWTEAFF	TGTGCCAGCAGTTTACTGCAGGGGTGGACTGAAGCTTTCTTT	TRBV28	few	NA	TRBJ1-1
CASSLTDRPNEKLFF	TGCGCCAGCAGCCTAACGGACAGGCCGAATGAAAAACTGTTTTTT	TRBV5-1	few	TRBD1	TRBJ1-4
CASSPRTSGRNTIYF	TGTGCCAGCAGCCCCCGAACGTCGGGTAGAAACACCATATATTTT	TRBV7-9	NA	NA	TRBJ1-3
CSILQGATDTQYF	TGCAGTATACTACAGGGGGCAACAGATACGCAGTATTTT	TRBV20-1	NA	TRBD1	TRBJ2-3
CSARDPSIPENIQYF	TGCAGTGCTAGAGACCCGAGTATACCTGAAAACATTCAGTACTTC	TRBV20-1	few	NA	TRBJ2-4
CASSLGYSEYNEQFF	TGCGCCAGCAGCTTAGGCTACTCCGAGTACAATGAGCAGTTCTTC	TRBV5-1	NA	NA	TRBJ2-1
CASSDITDTQYF	TGTGCCAGCAGTGATATTACAGATACGCAGTATTTT	TRBV25-1	NA	NA	TRBJ2-3
CASNAGTGETQYF	TGTGCCAGTAATGCCGGGACAGGAGAGACCCAGTACTTC	TRBV19	NA	TRBD1	TRBJ2-5
CSARGGGYNEQFF	TGCAGTGCTAGAGGCGGGGGGTACAATGAGCAGTTCTTC	TRBV20-1	NA	TRBD2	TRBJ2-1
CASKKRQGMNTEAFF	TGTGCCAGCAAGAAAAGACAGGGGATGAACACTGAAGCTTTCTTT	TRBV12-3/TRBV12-4	NA	TRBD1	TRBJ1-1
CSARTAQETQYF	TGCAGCGCAAGGACTGCCCAAGAGACCCAGTACTTC	TRBV29-1	few	NA	TRBJ2-5
CASSWGGGGFLYGYTF	TGTGCTAGCAGTTGGGGCGGAGGGGGCTTCTTGTATGGCTACACCTTC	TRBV12-3/TRBV12-4	few	TRBD1	TRBJ1-2
CASSEAGVGYTF	TGTGCCAGCAGTGAAGCGGGAGTAGGCTACACCTTC	TRBV25-1	NA	NA	TRBJ1-2
CASSETRNYGYTF	TGTGCCAGCAGCGAGACCCGGAACTATGGCTACACCTTC	TRBV3-1	NA	NA	TRBJ1-2
CASSQGASGREEQFF	TGCGCCAGCAGCCAAGGGGCTAGCGGGAGAGAAGAGCAGTTCTTC	TRBV4-3	many	TRBD2	TRBJ2-1
CSAGPPIAGADTQYF	TGCAGTGCAGGCCCCCCGATAGCGGGAGCGGATACGCAGTATTTT	TRBV20-1	few	TRBD2	TRBJ2-3
CASSLALILGRTEAFF	TGTGCCAGCAGTTTAGCGCTAATATTAGGTCGCACTGAAGCTTTCTTT	TRBV12-3/TRBV12-4	few	NA	TRBJ1-1
CASRPGSRTETQYF	TGTGCCAGCAGACCAGGCTCACGGACGGAGACCCAGTACTTC	TRBV6-5	few	NA	TRBJ2-5
CASSPPSEDNEKLFF	TGTGCCAGCTCACCACCTTCAGAAGACAATGAAAAACTGTTTTTT	TRBV18	NA	NA	TRBJ1-4
CASNPSGEYTEAFF	TGCGCCAGCAACCCATCGGGGGAGTACACTGAAGCTTTCTTT	TRBV5-1	few	NA	TRBJ1-1
CASSLTATPNEKLFF	TGTGCCAGCAGCTTAACCGCGACACCGAATGAAAAACTGTTTTTT	TRBV7-9	NA	NA	TRBJ1-4